The clone carrying this T cell receptor (beta chain) has just a few counts. The CDR3 runs 12 residues. CDR1 and CDR2 (germline): SGDLS, YYNGEE. Trimming cost V 0 bases and J 4 bases, with 4 bases left between them. Study processing details: ImmunoSEQ sequences covered only the junction and lacked quality scores; filtering therefore differed. Profiled with immunoSEQ multiplex PCR; TCRdb holds only in-frame clones, not every one. V and J calls and clone size are as listed in that table; D and trimming were resolved from the DNA. Among roughly 500,000 clones, about 96% were seen once, and the ten largest hold under 0.065%. This record comes from a study of shared clonotypes between healthy human individuals.

The origin of this receptor is a woman aged 30 to 39 in good health. This rearrangement joins TRBV9 to TRBJ1-2; the D is unclear. The specimen sequenced was naive CD4+ T cells sorted from blood. Subset here: CD45RA+ positively selected. The CDR3 coding sequence is TGTGCCAGCAGCGTAGCCCGCTATGGCTACACCTTC. Encoded protein: CASSVARYGYTF.